This paragraph reports one T cell receptor (beta chain). The record originates from a study of Ad26.COV2.S vaccination and SARS-CoV-2 variants. About the research overall: The study gave Ad26.COV2.S intramuscularly, once or twice 56 days apart.

Clones were read by immunoSEQ multiplex PCR, and TCRdb kept only the in-frame ones, dropping some. This sample has roughly 300,000 clones, with 75% to 90% found just once. Treatment noted: around 19 received Ad26.COV2.S at low or high dose, single or two shots; several received placebo; per-sample allocation not given. Repertoires come from day 63 after the first vaccine or placebo injection. What was given as vaccine was an Ad26 vector encoding Wuhan-strain SARS-CoV-2 spike. There are 17 residues in the CDR3. Trimming took 4 bases from V and 2 from J; bases not matched to a gene: 9. Per the germline V gene, CDR1 is SGHNT and CDR2 is YYREEE (reference sequence).

The sequencing here drew on peripheral blood, taken in a trial of Ad26.COV2.S vaccine versus placebo. This receptor was taken from a person aged 18-65 years who received the Ad26.COV2.S COVID-19 vaccine or a placebo. The gene calls are TRBV5-4 and TRBJ2-2; TRBD2 agrees at 9 bases. The CDR3 DNA sequence: TGTGCCAGCAGCAAACTCGGGACTAGCAGCAACACCGGGGAGCTGTTTTTT. Residues: CASSKLGTSSNTGELFF.